This T cell receptor (beta chain) came from a study of OX40 agonist ivuxolimab in advanced cancers. Study observations and caveats: There was clonal expansion of CD4+ and CD8+ blood T cells by week 6 at 0.1 to 3.0 mg/kg. CD8+ T cells showed, on average, more clonal expansion than CD4+ cells. The authors also found low normalized T-cell clonal expansion in some nonresponders.

Profiled with immunoSEQ multiplex PCR; TCRdb holds only in-frame clones, not every one. This table has approximately 79,000 clones, about nine tenths appearing once. As for this clone: Antigen specificity is unknown.

Germline V gene data show CDR1 as MGHDK and CDR2 as SYGVNS. Trimming cost V 4 bases and J 1 base, with 14 bases left between them. CDR3 length: 16 amino acids. The sequence was collected from an adult with an advanced solid tumor such as melanoma, head and neck, liver or kidney cancer. Sequenced material: CD4+ or CD8+ T cells sorted from blood, taken in a trial of the OX40 agonist ivuxolimab. The chain combines TRBV25-1 with TRBJ2-1, with a tentative D call TRBD2 (7 bases). The CDR3 nucleotides are TGTGCCAGCAGTGTTTTAGGGGGGGCGTCCTACAATGAGCAGTTCTTC. The encoded protein is CASSVLGGASYNEQFF.